The 20 T cell receptor beta chains below come from one sample, sequenced in a study of memory CD4+ T cells and cytomegalovirus serostatus. Single viable CD3+CD4+CD8-CD45RO+ cells were sorted as the memory CD4+ T cells. Measured with immunoSEQ multiplex PCR; TCRdb has only the in-frame clones, and not every one. The repertoire has approximately 27,000 clones, 75% to 80% of them found once; the top ten carry roughly 1.1%. Sequencing was done on a sample of memory CD4+ T cells from blood. The receptors originated from an adult in good health and CMV-seronegative.

This clone was observed once. The CDR3 DNA reads as TGTGCCAGTAGTATAGATACCACTCTGGTAGCCAAAAACATTCAGTACTTC. Translated, it gives CASSIDTTLVAKNIQYF. The gene calls are TRBV19 and TRBJ2-4, with unresolved D. The CDR3 is 17 amino acids. The ends were cut back, 0 bases at V and 0 bases at J, with 12 bases in the middle. The germline CDR1 and CDR2 sequences are LNHDA and SQIVND (reference sequence).

V is TRBV4-3 and J is TRBJ1-2, with 11 bases matching TRBD1. CDR3 length equals 16 residues. V shed 1 base and J 3 bases; nucleotides not matched to a gene: 4. CDR1 is LGHNA and CDR2 is YSLEER in the germline V gene. DNA for the CDR3: TGCGCCAGCAGCCAAGCCAGGGGACAGGGGGACTATGGCTACACCTTC. The encoded protein is CASSQARGQGDYGYTF.

The J gene is TRBJ2-3, the V gene TRBV7-2, with D perhaps TRBD1 or TRBD2 (5 bases each). The CDR3 totals 14 residues. Trimming took off 6 bases at V and 11 bases at J, with 21 bases between the two ends. Germline lookup yields CDR1 SGHTA and CDR2 FQGNSA. The CDR3 loop reads CASRPRLGVPRQYF. As DNA, the CDR3 is TGTGCCAGCAGACCAAGACTGGGGGTTCCCAGGCAGTATTTT.

The chain links TRBV19 to TRBJ2-1; no definite D call. Per the germline V gene, CDR1 is LNHDA and CDR2 is SQIVND (reference sequence). The CDR3 has 14 amino acids. CDR3 bases: TGTGCTAGTGCCCCCGGCCGAGAGAACAATGAGCAGTTCTTC. Translation gives CASAPGRENNEQFF.

The chain links TRBV7-2 to TRBJ1-3, with 7 bases lining up with TRBD1. Germline assignment: CDR1 SGHTA and CDR2 FQGNSA. The CDR3 has 16 amino acids. V shed 7 bases, J shed 0 bases, and the junction held 9 bases outside the gene matches. CDR3: CASTPGTANSGNTIYF. For the CDR3, the DNA is TGTGCCAGCACCCCCGGGACAGCCAACTCTGGAAACACCATATATTTT. Using reference TRBV7-2 and TRBJ1-3 for the parts outside the CDR3, the full variable domain is GAGVSQSPSNKVTEKGKDVELRCDPISGHTALYWYRQSLGQGLEFLIYFQGNSAPDKSGLPSDRFSAERTGGSVSTLTIQRTQQEDSAVYLCASTPGTANSGNTIYFGEGSWLTVV.

This clone was detected a few times. V usage is TRBV7-9 and J usage is TRBJ1-1; D is unresolved. This CDR3 has 13 amino acids. V lost 3 bases and J 7 bases, leaving 12 bases between the germline ends. Germline CDR1 SEHNR, CDR2 FQNEAQ (reference sequence). The CDR3 is CASSFPSAREAFF. CDR3 DNA: TGTGCCAGCAGCTTCCCCTCGGCCCGTGAAGCTTTCTTT.

The V gene is TRBV7-2, the J gene TRBJ2-1; the match to TRBD2 covers 8 bases. There are 16 residues in the CDR3. The ends lost 3 bases at V and 9 bases at J; junction bases unmatched: 13. Per germline, CDR1 SGHTA and CDR2 FQGNSA. The CDR3 nucleotides are TGTGCCAGCAGCTTGGCGTCCAGCGGGAGTAAGGTTGAGCAGTTCTTC. Translating gives CASSLASSGSKVEQFF.

The genes are TRBV6-1 and TRBJ2-5, with 8 bases aligning to TRBD1. The CDR3 length is 14 residues. V shed 6 bases and J 3 bases; nucleotides not matched to a gene: 6. CDR1 and CDR2 (germline): MNHNS, SASEGT. The CDR3, as DNA: TGTGCCAGCAGGACAGGACAGGGAAAAGAGACCCAGTACTTC. It encodes CASRTGQGKETQYF.

The V and J genes are TRBV16 and TRBJ1-1; D possibly corresponds to TRBD1 (6 bases). The CDR3 covers 13 residues. CDR1 is KGHSY, CDR2 FQNENV, per germline. Between the trimmed V and J ends, which lost 2 bases and 6 bases, there was a span of 10 bases. The CDR3 loop is CASSQTGLSEAFF. CDR3 nucleotides: TGTGCCAGCAGCCAAACAGGGCTATCTGAAGCTTTCTTT.

This chain uses TRBV7-3 with TRBJ2-7, with D possibly TRBD2 on 6 matching bases. The CDR3 loop spans 16 amino acids. Between the trimmed V and J ends, which lost 2 bases and 2 bases, there was a span of 16 bases. In germline, CDR1 is SGHTA, CDR2 FQGTGA. For the CDR3, the DNA is TGTGCCAGCAGCTTATTCGGTCCGGGGGAGACCTACGAGCAGTACTTC. Protein sequence: CASSLFGPGETYEQYF.

V usage is TRBV5-1 and J usage is TRBJ2-5; 7 bases map to TRBD2. Germline V CDR1 and CDR2: SGHRS, YFSETQ. There are 18 residues in the CDR3. V trimming: 0 bases; J trimming: 4 bases; junction bases outside the gene matches: 15. For the CDR3, the DNA is TGCGCCAGCAGCTTGGCTAGAGCAGGACTAGGATACGGAGAGACCCAGTACTTC. This sequence encodes CASSLARAGLGYGETQYF.

V usage is TRBV2 and J usage is TRBJ2-5; 9 bases are shared with TRBD1. This CDR3 spans 15 amino acids. Trimming cost V 6 bases and J 2 bases; bases outside gene matches: 7. CDR1 and CDR2 (germline): SNHLY, FYNNEI. Written as DNA, the CDR3 is TGTGCCAGCAGGTTCACAGGGGGCGCACAAGAGACCCAGTACTTC. It codes for CASRFTGGAQETQYF.

The CDR3 reads CSAPQGKPQYF. CDR3 bases: TGCAGTGCACCACAGGGGAAACCCCAGTACTTC. The chain couples TRBV20-1 to TRBJ2-5; TRBD1 aligns across 7 bases. The CDR3 is 11 residues long. The J segment lost 9 bases and the V segment lost 6 bases, leaving 7 bases of the junction unmatched. Germline CDR1 is DFQATT and CDR2 is SNEGSKA (reference sequence).

V is TRBV27 and J is TRBJ2-3; 11 bases line up with TRBD2. Trimming took 6 bases from V and 7 from J; bases not matched to a gene: 9. Germline values: CDR1 MNHEY, CDR2 SMNVEV (reference sequence). This CDR3 spans 15 amino acids. The CDR3 protein is CASRTAASGRNTQYF. Written as DNA, the CDR3 is TGTGCCAGCAGGACGGCGGCTAGCGGGAGGAATACGCAGTATTTT.

The chain carries TRBV4-2 and TRBJ1-2; 7 bases match TRBD1. This CDR3 is built from 13 residues. In germline, CDR1 is LGHNA, CDR2 YNFKEQ. V shed 4 bases and J 8 bases; nucleotides not matched to a gene: 7. Here the CDR3 reads CASSPTGPGGYTF. The CDR3 DNA sequence: TGTGCCAGCAGCCCGACAGGGCCGGGGGGCTACACCTTC.

The chain is built from TRBV7-9 and TRBJ1-5; D might be TRBD1 (6 bases). V lost 1 base and J lost 6, with 13 bases in between. CDR1 and CDR2 from the germline V gene are SEHNR and FQNEAQ (reference sequence). The CDR3 contains 15 residues. CDR3 sequence reads: CASSLGGGRAQPQHF. The CDR3 DNA is TGTGCCAGCAGCTTAGGAGGGGGACGGGCTCAGCCCCAGCATTTT.

This clone occurred a few times. V is TRBV7-9 and J is TRBJ1-2; D uncertain. Between the trimmed V and J ends, which lost 5 bases and 2 bases, there was a span of 9 bases. CDR3 length: 13 amino acids. Germline V gene data show CDR1 as SEHNR and CDR2 as FQNEAQ (reference sequence). CDR3 amino acids: CASSKSENYGYTF. The CDR3 DNA reads as TGTGCCAGCAGCAAGTCGGAGAACTATGGCTACACCTTC.

This chain connects TRBV5-1 to TRBJ2-7; a possible D gene is TRBD1 (6 bases). Germline V lookup: CDR1 SGHRS, CDR2 YFSETQ. The CDR3 extends over 15 amino acids. The germline V and J ends were trimmed by 0 bases and 3 bases, with 13 bases remaining between them. The CDR3 DNA follows: TGCGCCAGCAGCTTGGCCCCGGGACAAAACTACGAGCAGTACTTC. It yields the protein CASSLAPGQNYEQYF.

This sequence joins TRBV13 and TRBJ2-7; unclear D gene. Germline V CDR1 and CDR2: PRHDT, FYEKMQ (reference sequence). The V end was cut by 6 bases, the J end by 0 bases, with 6 bases between. The CDR3 consists of 12 residues. The CDR3 protein is CASSRSSYEQYF. CDR3 DNA sequence: TGTGCCAGCAGTAGAAGCTCCTACGAGCAGTACTTC.

V gene TRBV7-6 combines with J gene TRBJ1-6; 9 bases match TRBD1. From germline, CDR1 is SGHVS and CDR2 FNYEAQ. The CDR3 covers 15 residues. Trimming cost V 2 bases and J 7 bases; bases outside gene matches: 3. In DNA form, the CDR3 reads TGTGCCAGCAGCTTATGGGGACAGGGCAATTCACCCCTCCACTTT. Translated: CASSLWGQGNSPLHF. Filled out from reference TRBV7-6 and TRBJ1-6, the complete variable domain reads GAGVSQSPRYKVTKRGQDVALRCDPISGHVSLYWYRQALGQGPEFLTYFNYEAQQDKSGLPNDRFSAERPEGSISTLTIQRTEQRDSAMYRCASSLWGQGNSPLHFGNGTRLTVT.